This paragraph covers one TCR beta chain sequence. What it recognizes is unknown. This sample was taken from a study of early T cells in non-severe SARS-CoV-2 infection. On the study more broadly: With bulk RNA from unsorted whole blood as input, sequencing yielded unpaired chains.

The V end lost 3 bases, the J end lost 4 bases, and 15 bases lay between the germline ends. Per the germline V gene, CDR1 is SGHTA and CDR2 is FQGNSA. The CDR3 is 16 residues long. Whole-study results and caveats: Comparison of clonotypes with VDJdb favored anti-spike CD8 responses while missing private and CD4 specificities.

Each single cDNA molecule received a unique molecular identifier. TCRdb reprocessed the 5' RACE reads with MiXCR, giving one entry per CDR3 protein. There are roughly 99,000 distinct CDR3 sequences in the sample; around 10% occur only once, and more than 6.5% lies in the top ten. The TCR sequence derives from an adult who was a healthcare worker with PCR-confirmed SARS-CoV-2 infection or an uninfected control (not recorded which). The sample taken for sequencing was whole blood. The chain is built from TRBV7-2 and TRBJ1-4, with D maybe TRBD1 (5 bases). The CDR3 protein is CASSLGVRTFNEKLFF. Written as DNA, the CDR3 is TGTGCCAGCAGCTTGGGGGTTCGGACGTTTAATGAAAAACTGTTTTTT.